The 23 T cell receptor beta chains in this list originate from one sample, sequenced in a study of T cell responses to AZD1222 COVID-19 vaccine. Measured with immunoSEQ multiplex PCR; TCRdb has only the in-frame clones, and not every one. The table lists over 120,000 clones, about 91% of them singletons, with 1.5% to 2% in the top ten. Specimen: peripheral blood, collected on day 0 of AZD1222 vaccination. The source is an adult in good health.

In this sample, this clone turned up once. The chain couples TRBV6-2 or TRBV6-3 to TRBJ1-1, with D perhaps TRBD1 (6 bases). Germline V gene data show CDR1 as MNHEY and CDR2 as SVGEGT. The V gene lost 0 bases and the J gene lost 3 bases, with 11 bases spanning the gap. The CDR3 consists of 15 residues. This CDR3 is CASSYSHTGHTEAFF. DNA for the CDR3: TGTGCCAGCAGTTACTCACATACAGGGCACACTGAAGCTTTCTTT.

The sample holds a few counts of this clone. Here the CDR3 DNA reads TGTGCCAGCAGCCAACTTACAGGGAATGGCTACACCTTC. Translation gives CASSQLTGNGYTF. The J gene is TRBJ1-2, the V gene TRBV27; D is possibly TRBD1 (6 bases). V lost 6 bases to trimming and J lost 6 bases, with 14 bases between them. Per germline, CDR1 MNHEY and CDR2 SMNVEV (reference sequence). This CDR3 is 13 amino acids long.

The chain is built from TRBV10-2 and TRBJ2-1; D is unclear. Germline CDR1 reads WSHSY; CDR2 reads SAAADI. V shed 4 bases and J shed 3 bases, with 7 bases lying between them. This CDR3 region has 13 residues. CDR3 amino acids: CASSGTVYNEQFF. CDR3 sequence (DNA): TGCGCCAGCAGTGGGACCGTCTACAATGAGCAGTTCTTC.

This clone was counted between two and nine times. In DNA form, the CDR3 reads TGCGCCAGCAGCTCCAGGACAGGGGGCGGAGGGGAGCTGTTTTTT. It encodes CASSSRTGGGGELFF. The chain couples TRBV5-1 to TRBJ2-2; TRBD1 aligns across 11 bases. The CDR3 has 15 amino acids. Germline loops: CDR1 SGHRS, CDR2 YFSETQ. V was clipped by 3 bases and J by 8 bases; unmatched bases: 6.

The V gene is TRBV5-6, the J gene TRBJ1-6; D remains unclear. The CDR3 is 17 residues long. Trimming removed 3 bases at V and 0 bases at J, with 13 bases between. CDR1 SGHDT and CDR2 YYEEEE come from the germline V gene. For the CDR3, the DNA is TGTGCCAGCAGCTCCCGACTCAGGAGCTCCTATAATTCACCCCTCCACTTT. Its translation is CASSSRLRSSYNSPLHF.

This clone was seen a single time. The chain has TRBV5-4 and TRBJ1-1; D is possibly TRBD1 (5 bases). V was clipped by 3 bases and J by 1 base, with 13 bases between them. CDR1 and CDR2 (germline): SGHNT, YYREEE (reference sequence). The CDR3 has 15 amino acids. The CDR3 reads CASSYGRQTNTEAFF. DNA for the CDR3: TGTGCCAGCAGCTATGGTAGACAGACGAACACTGAAGCTTTCTTT.

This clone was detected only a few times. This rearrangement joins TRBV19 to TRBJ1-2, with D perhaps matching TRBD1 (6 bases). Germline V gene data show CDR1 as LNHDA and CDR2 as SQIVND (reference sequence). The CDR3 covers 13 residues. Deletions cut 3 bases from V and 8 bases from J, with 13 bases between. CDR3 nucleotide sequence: TGTGCCAGTAGTATGGGCCTACAGGGCGGCTACACCTTC. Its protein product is CASSMGLQGGYTF.

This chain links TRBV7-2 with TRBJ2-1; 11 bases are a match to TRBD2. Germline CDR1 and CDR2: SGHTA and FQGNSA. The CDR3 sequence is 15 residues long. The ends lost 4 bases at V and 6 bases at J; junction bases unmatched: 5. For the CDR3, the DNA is TGTGCCAGCAGCTCTGTAGCGGGGGGGGGCAATGAGCAGTTCTTC. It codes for CASSSVAGGGNEQFF.

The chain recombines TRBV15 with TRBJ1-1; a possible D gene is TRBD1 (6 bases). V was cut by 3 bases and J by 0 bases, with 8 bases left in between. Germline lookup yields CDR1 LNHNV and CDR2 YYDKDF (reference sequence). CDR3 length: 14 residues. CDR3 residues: CATSRSGVNTEAFF. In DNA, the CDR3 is TGTGCCACCAGCAGGTCAGGGGTGAACACTGAAGCTTTCTTT.

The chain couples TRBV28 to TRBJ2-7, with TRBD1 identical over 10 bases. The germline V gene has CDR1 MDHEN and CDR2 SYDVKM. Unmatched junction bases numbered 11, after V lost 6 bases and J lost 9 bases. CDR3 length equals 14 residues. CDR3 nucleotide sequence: TGTGCCAGCAGCCCTCGGGACAGGGGAAGTGGGCAGTACTTC. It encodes CASSPRDRGSGQYF.

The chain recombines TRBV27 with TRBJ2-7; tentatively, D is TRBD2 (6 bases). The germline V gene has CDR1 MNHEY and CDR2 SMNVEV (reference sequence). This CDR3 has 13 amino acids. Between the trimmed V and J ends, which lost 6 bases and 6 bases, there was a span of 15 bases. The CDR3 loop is CASSLTGVAEQYF. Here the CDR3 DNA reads TGTGCCAGCAGCTTAACGGGAGTCGCCGAGCAGTACTTC.

The chain's CDR3 is CATGRGTYEQYF. CDR3 sequence (DNA): TGTGCCACCGGGCGGGGGACATACGAGCAGTACTTC. The genes are TRBV6-5 and TRBJ2-7; D is perhaps TRBD2 (7 bases). The CDR3 is 12 residues long. CDR1 and CDR2 (germline): MNHEY, SVGAGI. The V gene lost 10 bases and the J gene lost 4 bases, with 14 bases spanning the gap.

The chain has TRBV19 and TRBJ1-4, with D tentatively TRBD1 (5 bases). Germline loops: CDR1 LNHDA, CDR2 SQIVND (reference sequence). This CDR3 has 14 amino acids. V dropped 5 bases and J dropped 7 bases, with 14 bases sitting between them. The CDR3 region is CASSAQGQGEKLFF. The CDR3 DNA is TGTGCCAGTAGTGCTCAGGGTCAAGGTGAAAAACTGTTTTTT. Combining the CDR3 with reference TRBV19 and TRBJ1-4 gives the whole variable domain DGGITQSPKYLFRKEGQNVTLSCEQNLNHDAMYWYRQDPGQGLRLIYYSQIVNDFQKGDIAEGYSVSREKKESFPLTVTSAQKNPTAFYLCASSAQGQGEKLFFGSGTQLSVL.

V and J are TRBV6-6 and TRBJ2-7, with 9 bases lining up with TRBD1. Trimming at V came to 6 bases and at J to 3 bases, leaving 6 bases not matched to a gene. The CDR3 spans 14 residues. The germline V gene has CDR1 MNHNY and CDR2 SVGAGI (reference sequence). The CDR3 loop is CASRTGTGNYEQYF. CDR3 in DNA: TGTGCCAGCAGGACAGGGACAGGGAACTACGAGCAGTACTTC.

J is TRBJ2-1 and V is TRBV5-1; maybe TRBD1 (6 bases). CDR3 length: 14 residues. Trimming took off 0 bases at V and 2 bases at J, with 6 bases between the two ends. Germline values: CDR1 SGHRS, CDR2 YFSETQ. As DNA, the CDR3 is TGCGCCAGCAGCTTGGACAGGGCCTACAATGAGCAGTTCTTC. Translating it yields CASSLDRAYNEQFF.

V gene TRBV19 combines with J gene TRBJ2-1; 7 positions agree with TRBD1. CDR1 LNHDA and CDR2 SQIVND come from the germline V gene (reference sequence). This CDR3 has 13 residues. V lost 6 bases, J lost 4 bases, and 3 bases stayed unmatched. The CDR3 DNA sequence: TGTGCCAGTAGCACGACAGGGTACAATGAGCAGTTCTTC. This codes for CASSTTGYNEQFF.

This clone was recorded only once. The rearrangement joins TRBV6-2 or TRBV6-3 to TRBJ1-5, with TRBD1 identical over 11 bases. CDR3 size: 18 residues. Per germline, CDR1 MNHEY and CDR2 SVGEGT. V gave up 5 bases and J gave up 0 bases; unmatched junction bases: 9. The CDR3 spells CASSNGDRGAYSNQPQHF. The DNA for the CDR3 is TGTGCCAGCAGTAACGGGGACAGGGGGGCATATAGCAATCAGCCCCAGCATTTT.

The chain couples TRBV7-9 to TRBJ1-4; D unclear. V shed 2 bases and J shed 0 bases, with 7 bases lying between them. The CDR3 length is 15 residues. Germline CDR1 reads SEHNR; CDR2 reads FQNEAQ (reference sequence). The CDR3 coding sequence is TGTGCCAGCAGCTTAATTGGGGCAACTAATGAAAAACTGTTTTTT. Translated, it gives CASSLIGATNEKLFF.

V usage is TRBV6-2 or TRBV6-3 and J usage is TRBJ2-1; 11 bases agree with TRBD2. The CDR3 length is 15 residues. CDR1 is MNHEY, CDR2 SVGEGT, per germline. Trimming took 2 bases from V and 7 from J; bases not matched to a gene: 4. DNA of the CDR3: TGTGCCAGCAGTTACCGGGCTAGCGGGGGGAATGAGCAGTTCTTC. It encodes CASSYRASGGNEQFF.

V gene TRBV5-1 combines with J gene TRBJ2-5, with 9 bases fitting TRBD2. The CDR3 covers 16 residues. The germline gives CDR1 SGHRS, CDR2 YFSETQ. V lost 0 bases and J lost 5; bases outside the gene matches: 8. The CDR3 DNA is TGCGCCAGCAGCTTGGAGCCTAGCGGGGTCGGGGAGACCCAGTACTTC. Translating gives CASSLEPSGVGETQYF.

CDR3 protein: CASSQAPGQGYYEQYF. Here the CDR3 DNA reads TGCGCCAGCAGCCAAGCCCCGGGACAGGGTTACTACGAGCAGTACTTC. The chain has TRBV4-3 and TRBJ2-7; 9 positions agree with TRBD1. This CDR3 is built from 16 residues. The junction had 7 bases not matched to a gene; V was cut back by 1 base and J by 3 bases. Germline CDR1 is LGHNA and CDR2 is YSLEER.

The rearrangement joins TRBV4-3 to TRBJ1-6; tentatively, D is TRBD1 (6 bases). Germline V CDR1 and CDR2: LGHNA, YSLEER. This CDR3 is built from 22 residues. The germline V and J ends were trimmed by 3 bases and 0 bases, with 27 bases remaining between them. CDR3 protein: CASSQEGSSRGAASSYNSPLHF. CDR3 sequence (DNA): TGCGCCAGCAGCCAGGAGGGGTCTAGCAGGGGCGCCGCGAGCTCCTATAATTCACCCCTCCACTTT.

The CDR3 loop is CASSQNRAVEGYTF. The CDR3 DNA is TGTGCCAGCAGCCAAAACAGGGCGGTCGAGGGCTACACCTTC. V usage is TRBV3-1 (or the pseudogene TRBV3-2) and J usage is TRBJ1-2, with D possibly being TRBD1 (6 bases). V was pared by 2 bases and J by 8 bases, with 15 bases between. CDR3 length equals 14 residues. Germline loops: CDR1 LGHDT, CDR2 YNNKEL (reference sequence).